This T cell receptor (beta chain) stems from a study of tumor-infiltrating lymphocytes in primary liver carcinoma. From around 0.5 ug total RNA, TCR beta cDNA was generated with a primer in the constant region. It was through three nested multiplex PCR rounds of slightly modified ARM-PCR that TCR beta libraries arose. Running roughly 10 cycles apiece, the first two PCR rounds relied on TRBV1-TRBV30 forward primers together with a C-beta reverse primer. TCRdb used MiXCR to reprocess the multiplex PCR reads, holding one entry per CDR3 protein. The sample includes about 330,000 distinct CDR3 sequences, about two thirds seen only once; the top ten take about 6.3%. Unsorted whole blood yielded blood RNA, and germline DNA was extracted as well. The patients carried chronic HBV infection and had received no treatment. The CDR3 consists of 13 residues. Germline loops: CDR1 WSHSY, CDR2 SAAADI. Trimming took 8 bases from V and 7 from J, leaving 15 bases between them.

This rearrangement joins TRBV10-2 to TRBJ2-1; a weak D match, TRBD1 (5 bases). This TCR derives from a man aged 40-49 years with primary liver carcinoma and hepatitis B virus infection. Sequencing was carried out using peripheral blood. The CDR3 region is CASGSQGGNEQFF. CDR3 nucleotide sequence: TGCGCCAGCGGGTCCCAGGGTGGAAATGAGCAGTTCTTC.